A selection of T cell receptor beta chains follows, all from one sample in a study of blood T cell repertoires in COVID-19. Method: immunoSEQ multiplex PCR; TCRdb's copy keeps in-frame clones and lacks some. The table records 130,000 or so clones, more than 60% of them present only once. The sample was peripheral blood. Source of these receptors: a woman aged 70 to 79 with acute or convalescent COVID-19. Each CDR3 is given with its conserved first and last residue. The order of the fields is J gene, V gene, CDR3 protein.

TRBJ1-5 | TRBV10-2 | CASSSRAGVNQPQHF
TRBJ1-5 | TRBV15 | CATSKGGRGNQPQHF
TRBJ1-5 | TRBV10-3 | CAIRGLPNQPQHF
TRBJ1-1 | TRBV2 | CASSGGVNTEAFF
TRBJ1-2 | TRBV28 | CASSSGTGGGRSYGYTF
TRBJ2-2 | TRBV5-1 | CASSLVPKTGELFF
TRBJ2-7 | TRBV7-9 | CASSWTSGYEQYF
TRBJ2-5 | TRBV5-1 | CASSFPHLGQQGVYQETQYF
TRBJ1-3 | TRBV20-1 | CSASPTASGNTIYF
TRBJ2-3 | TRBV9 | CASSTGGLGTDTQYF
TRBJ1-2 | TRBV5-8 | CASSSGTGVNYGYTF
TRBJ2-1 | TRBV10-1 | CASSEEGPPSNEQFF
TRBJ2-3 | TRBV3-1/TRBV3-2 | CASSQDWSSGRRDTQYF
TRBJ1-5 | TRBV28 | CASSPQAGVNQPQHF
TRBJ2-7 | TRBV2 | CASSAGTGVEQYF
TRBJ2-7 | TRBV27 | CASSFAAGGWYEQYF
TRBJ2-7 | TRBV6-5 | CASSYTRTGSSYEQYF
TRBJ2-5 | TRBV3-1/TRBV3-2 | CASSGRGRGAETQYF
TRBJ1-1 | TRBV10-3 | CATREFSTEAFF
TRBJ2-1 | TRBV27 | CASRVTSGATYEQFF
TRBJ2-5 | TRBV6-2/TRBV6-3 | CASSRREAQYF
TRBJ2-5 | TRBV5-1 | CASSLDGGRARKTQYF
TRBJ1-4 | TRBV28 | CASRSEEKLFF
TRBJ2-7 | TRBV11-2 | CASSASTYEQYF
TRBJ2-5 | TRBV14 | CASSHFSGRAEETQYF
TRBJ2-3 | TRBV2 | CASSGQGAVDTQYF
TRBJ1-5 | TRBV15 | CATSRDGGLHQPQHF
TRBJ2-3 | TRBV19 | CASGNGLSPRDTQYF
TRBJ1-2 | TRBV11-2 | CASSFSTGLDYGYTF
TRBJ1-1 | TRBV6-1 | CASSESRGTSEAFF
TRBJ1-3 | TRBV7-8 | CASSHQGGGNTIYF
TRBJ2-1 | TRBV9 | CASSVVSGSSYNEQFF
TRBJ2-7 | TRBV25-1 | CASKGLAGAYEQYF
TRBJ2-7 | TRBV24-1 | CATSELTDYEQYF
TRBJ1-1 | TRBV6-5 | CASSKGQGIWTEAFF
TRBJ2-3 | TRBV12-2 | CASRARGGSTDTQYF
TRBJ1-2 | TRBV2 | CASAQTGGNYGYTF
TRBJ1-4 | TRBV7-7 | CASSKTGGSNEKLFF
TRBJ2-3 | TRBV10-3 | CAISRTSGSTDTQYF
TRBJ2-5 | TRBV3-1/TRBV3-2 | CASSQDRRLAPGGETQYF